Following are 19 T cell receptor beta chains from one sample sequenced in a study of graft-versus-host responses after intestinal transplantation. This table comes from immunoSEQ multiplex PCR, and its TCRdb copy is limited to in-frame clones, with some not included. Seen here are 25,000 to 35,000 clones, 85% to 95% observed once, and the top ten hold around 0.72%. This specimen consisted of PBMCs, obtained approximately 69 days after intestinal transplant. The receptor set was obtained from a human patient who received an intestinal transplant, so some T cells may come from the graft donor.

The genes are TRBV27 and TRBJ1-5; D is ambiguous. The germline V gene has CDR1 MNHEY and CDR2 SMNVEV (reference sequence). The ends were cut back, 1 base at V and 5 bases at J, with 3 bases in the middle. This CDR3 has 12 residues. The CDR3 region is CASSLWDQPQHF. CDR3 DNA sequence: TGTGCCAGCAGTTTATGGGATCAGCCCCAGCATTTT.

The genes are TRBV10-2 and TRBJ2-7; perhaps TRBD1 as D (5 bases). Trimming left V 4 bases short and J 0 bases short, with 19 bases between. This CDR3 is 17 amino acids long. Germline V gives CDR1 WSHSY, CDR2 SAAADI. In DNA form, the CDR3 reads TGCGCCAGCAGTGTGCCATTTAGGGGCCTTACCTCCTACGAGCAGTACTTC. Its protein is CASSVPFRGLTSYEQYF.

V is TRBV30 and J is TRBJ1-1; D gene uncertain. V lost 0 bases, J lost 1 base, and 9 bases lay in between. The V gene's germline CDR1 is GTSNPN and CDR2 SVGIG (reference sequence). The CDR3 is made up of 14 amino acids. The CDR3 protein is CAWSVGWGNTEAFF. The CDR3 bases are TGTGCCTGGAGTGTAGGCTGGGGGAACACTGAAGCTTTCTTT.

The CDR3 DNA reads as TGTGCCAGCAGCGCCGGGACTAGCGGGGGGCCCAACCAAGAGACCCAGTACTTC. Protein sequence: CASSAGTSGGPNQETQYF. This chain links TRBV9 with TRBJ2-5; 15 bases fit TRBD2. The CDR3 length is 18 residues. CDR1 is SGDLS and CDR2 is YYNGEE in the germline V gene. V trimming: 3 bases; J trimming: 0 bases; junction bases outside the gene matches: 6.

V usage is TRBV9 and J usage is TRBJ1-6; no clear D gene. Germline assignment: CDR1 SGDLS and CDR2 YYNGEE. V gave up 3 bases and J gave up 14 bases, with 12 bases separating them. The CDR3 length is 12 residues. The CDR3, as DNA: TGTGCCAGCAGCGAAGAAATAGGATCCCTCCACTTT. Protein product: CASSEEIGSLHF.

The rearrangement links TRBV5-6 to TRBJ2-1; a possible D gene is TRBD2 (6 bases). CDR1 and CDR2 (germline): SGHDT, YYEEEE. The CDR3 is 15 amino acids. V was pared by 0 bases and J by 4 bases, with 11 bases between. In DNA form, the CDR3 reads TGTGCCAGCAGCTTGGGGGGGACTTTATACAATGAGCAGTTCTTC. Translating it yields CASSLGGTLYNEQFF. The full variable domain, rest sourced from reference TRBV5-6 and TRBJ2-1, is DAGVTQSPTHLIKTRGQQVTLRCSPKSGHDTVSWYQQALGQGPQFIFQYYEEEERQRGNFPDRFSGHQFPNYSSELNVNALLLGDSALYLCASSLGGTLYNEQFFGPGTRLTVL.

This clone was recorded only once. This rearrangement joins TRBV6-4 to TRBJ1-1; D not resolved. This CDR3 is 14 amino acids long. V dropped 8 bases and J dropped 1 base, with 14 bases sitting between them. The germline V gene has CDR1 MRHNA and CDR2 SNTAGT. CDR3: CASSREVTNTEAFF. CDR3 nucleotide sequence: TGTGCCAGCTCGAGAGAGGTTACGAACACTGAAGCTTTCTTT.

The CDR3 DNA reads as TGTGCCAGCAGCTCCCGGGACAGCTACAATGAGCAGTTCTTC. Its translation: CASSSRDSYNEQFF. This chain joins TRBV13 and TRBJ2-1, with 7 bases lining up with TRBD1. The ends lost 4 bases at V and 3 bases at J; junction bases unmatched: 3. Germline CDR1 reads PRHDT; CDR2 reads FYEKMQ (reference sequence). The CDR3 length is 14 residues. Based on the CDR3 plus reference TRBV13 and TRBJ2-1, the full variable domain is AAGVIQSPRHLIKEKRETATLKCYPIPRHDTVYWYQQGPGQDPQFLISFYEKMQSDKGSIPDRFSAQQFSDYHSELNMSSLELGDSALYFCASSSRDSYNEQFFGPGTRLTVL.

The chain is built from TRBV25-1 and TRBJ1-3, with no clear D. The CDR3 has 14 residues. Trimming pared 3 bases from V and 0 bases from J, leaving 6 bases between. CDR1 is MGHDK, CDR2 SYGVNS, per germline. CDR3 nucleotide sequence: TGTGCCAGCAGTGACCGGCTCTCTGGAAACACCATATATTTT. It yields the protein CASSDRLSGNTIYF. The whole variable domain, filled in from reference TRBV25-1 and TRBJ1-3, reads EADIYQTPRYLVIGTGKKITLECSQTMGHDKMYWYQQDPGMELHLIHYSYGVNSTEKGDLSSESTVSRIRTEHFPLTLESARPSHTSQYLCASSDRLSGNTIYFGEGSWLTVV.

With regard to this clone: An end of the junction does not agree with germline; a read error may underlie this. Other DNA sequences in this sample translate to the same CDR3. The rearrangement joins TRBV27 to TRBJ2-7; D is perhaps TRBD1 (6 bases). CDR1 MNHEY and CDR2 SMNVEV come from the germline V gene (reference sequence). This CDR3 is 16 amino acids long. CDR3 protein: CASSSFWGQGSYEQYF. In DNA, the CDR3 is TGCGCCAGCAGTAGTTTTTGGGGGCAGGGATCCTACGAGCAGTACTTC.

The genes are TRBV13 and TRBJ1-1; D gene ambiguous. The CDR3 has 12 residues. V was trimmed by 4 bases and J by 5 bases, leaving 8 bases between them. The V gene's germline CDR1 is PRHDT and CDR2 FYEKMQ (reference sequence). CDR3 residues: CASSSTGTEAFF. In DNA, the CDR3 is TGTGCCAGCAGCTCCACGGGGACTGAAGCTTTCTTT.

The chain couples TRBV12-5 to TRBJ2-2; 10 bases match TRBD2. The CDR3 runs to 20 residues. The germline CDR1 and CDR2 sequences are LGHNT and FRNRAP. Losses at the gene ends were 2 bases for V and 0 bases for J; bases not matched to a gene: 12. CDR3 protein: CASGLFVVWTSGSNTGELFF. CDR3 DNA: TGTGCTAGTGGTTTGTTCGTCGTGTGGACTAGCGGTTCGAACACCGGGGAGCTGTTTTTT.

The J gene is TRBJ1-2, the V gene TRBV28; TRBD1 matches 9 bases. This CDR3 has 13 residues. The V and J ends lost 4 bases and 8 bases, in that order; junction bases with no gene match: 5. Germline CDR1 is MDHEN and CDR2 is SYDVKM. CDR3 amino acids: CASSSTGTGGYTF. Written as DNA, the CDR3 is TGTGCCAGCAGTTCTACCGGGACAGGGGGCTACACCTTC.

The chain links TRBV5-8 to TRBJ2-1, with D perhaps TRBD2 (6 bases). Germline V gene lookup returns CDR1 SGHTS and CDR2 YDEGEE. The CDR3 sequence is 15 residues long. Trimming stripped 4 bases from V and 4 bases from J, with 15 bases between. This CDR3 is CASSPGTPSYNEQFF. The CDR3 coding sequence is TGTGCCAGCAGCCCCGGGACTCCTTCATACAATGAGCAGTTCTTC. The whole variable domain, remainder taken from reference TRBV5-8 and TRBJ2-1, is EAGVTQSPTHLIKTRGQQATLRCSPISGHTSVYWYQQALGLGLQFLLWYDEGEERNRGNFPPRFSGRQFPNYSSELNVNALELEDSALYLCASSPGTPSYNEQFFGPGTRLTVL.

The rearrangement uses TRBV4-1 and TRBJ2-7, with a possible D match to TRBD2 (6 bases). The germline gives CDR1 MGHRA, CDR2 YSYEKL. The CDR3 has 13 amino acids. The V end was cut by 1 base, the J end by 6 bases, with 10 bases between. The CDR3 here is CASSQGWRGEQYF. In nucleotides, the CDR3 is TGCGCCAGCAGCCAAGGTTGGAGGGGCGAGCAGTACTTC.

The chain uses TRBV6-4 and TRBJ2-5; 10 positions agree with TRBD1. Germline CDR1 MRHNA, CDR2 SNTAGT. The junction had 4 bases not matched to a gene; V was cut back by 5 bases and J by 1 base. The length of the CDR3 is 15 residues. CDR3 amino acids: CASSRDRGSQETQYF. CDR3 bases: TGTGCCAGCAGTAGGGACAGGGGAAGCCAAGAGACCCAGTACTTC.

The V gene is TRBV19, the J gene TRBJ2-2; the D gene is possibly TRBD1 (6 bases). V was pared by 6 bases and J by 5 bases, with 13 bases between. Germline CDR1 and CDR2: LNHDA and SQIVND (reference sequence). CDR3 length equals 14 residues. The CDR3 DNA sequence: TGTGCCAGTAGCACAGGGTCATCTACCGGGGAGCTGTTTTTT. This codes for CASSTGSSTGELFF.

The DNA for the CDR3 is TGTGCCAGCAAGGGACAGGGTTCCTCTGGGGCCAACGTCCTGACTTTC. Translation gives CASKGQGSSGANVLTF. This chain connects TRBV13 to TRBJ2-6; TRBD1 matches at 9 bases. V lost 7 bases to trimming and J lost 0 bases; unmatched junction nucleotides: 4. Germline V gene lookup returns CDR1 PRHDT and CDR2 FYEKMQ (reference sequence). The CDR3 runs 16 residues.

This chain joins TRBV6-1 and TRBJ1-2; 7 bases are shared with TRBD1. This CDR3 comprises 16 residues. Germline lookup yields CDR1 MNHNS and CDR2 SASEGT. The V segment lost 3 bases and the J segment 3 bases; nucleotides outside the gene matches: 10. CDR3 in DNA: TGTGCCAGCAGTGAGCGGACCGAGGGGGCATACTATGGCTACACCTTC. Its protein is CASSERTEGAYYGYTF.